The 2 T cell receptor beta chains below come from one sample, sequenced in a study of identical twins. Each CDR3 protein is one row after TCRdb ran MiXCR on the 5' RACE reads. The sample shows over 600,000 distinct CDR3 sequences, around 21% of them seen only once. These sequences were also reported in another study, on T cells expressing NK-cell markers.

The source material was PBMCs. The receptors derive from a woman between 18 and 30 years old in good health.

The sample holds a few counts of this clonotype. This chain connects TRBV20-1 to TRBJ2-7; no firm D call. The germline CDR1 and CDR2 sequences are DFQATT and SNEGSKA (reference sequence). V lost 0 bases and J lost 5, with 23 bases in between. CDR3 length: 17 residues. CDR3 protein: CSARDPEYRVSDHEQYF. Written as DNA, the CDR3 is TGCAGTGCTAGAGATCCAGAGTACCGGGTTTCCGATCACGAGCAGTACTTC.

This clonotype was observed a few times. DNA of the CDR3: TGTGCCAGCTCGGGACTAGCGGGTGTAACTATAACCTACGAGCAGTACTTC. This translates into CASSGLAGVTITYEQYF. The chain employs TRBV27 and TRBJ2-7, with TRBD2 matching 12 bases. Germline trimming cut 8 bases from V and 2 bases from J; bases unmatched to any gene: 13. This CDR3 has 17 amino acids. Per the germline V gene, CDR1 is MNHEY and CDR2 is SMNVEV (reference sequence).